The entry that follows covers one TCR beta chain sequence. Its specificity is unknown. The data originate from a study of cytotoxic CD8 clonotypes in ibrutinib-treated CLL. About the study: The subjects consisted of roughly 12 relapsed/refractory and over 14 treatment-naive individuals, with some 17 IGHV unmutated. General observations from the study: Once treatment began, public clonotypes, which were uncommon, contracted or stayed stable. Pretreatment clonality was elevated relative to age-matched healthy donors and paralleled circulating CD8+ T-cell counts. Clonality rose at ibrutinib response and fell back toward baseline at progression.

The V gene's germline CDR1 is SGHRS and CDR2 YFSETQ. The CDR3 runs 16 residues. After removal of 3 bases from V and 4 bases from J, the junction contained 12 bases not matched to a gene. Clones were read by immunoSEQ multiplex PCR, and TCRdb kept only the in-frame ones, dropping some. Of 330,000 or so clones detected, over 55% appear once; the ten largest clones hold around 6.6%. The V call is TRBV5-1, the J call TRBJ1-2; 7 bases line up with TRBD1. This sample comprised PBMCs, obtained after 36 months of ibrutinib treatment. The sequence came from a human donor with chronic lymphocytic leukemia. This CDR3 is CASSSDGQAHPYGYTF. The CDR3 DNA reads as TGCGCCAGCAGCTCGGACGGACAGGCCCATCCCTATGGCTACACCTTC.